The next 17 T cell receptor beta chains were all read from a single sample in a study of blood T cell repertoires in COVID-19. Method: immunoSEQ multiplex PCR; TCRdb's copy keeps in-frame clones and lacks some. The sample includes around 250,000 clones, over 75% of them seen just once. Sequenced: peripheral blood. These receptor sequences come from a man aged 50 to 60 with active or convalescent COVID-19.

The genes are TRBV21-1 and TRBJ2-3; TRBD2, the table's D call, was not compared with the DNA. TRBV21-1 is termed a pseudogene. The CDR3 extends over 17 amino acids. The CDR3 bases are TGTGCCAGCAGCAAAAATCGGAGCGGGAGGCGCCCAGATACGCAGTATTTT. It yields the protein CASSKNRSGRRPDTQYF.

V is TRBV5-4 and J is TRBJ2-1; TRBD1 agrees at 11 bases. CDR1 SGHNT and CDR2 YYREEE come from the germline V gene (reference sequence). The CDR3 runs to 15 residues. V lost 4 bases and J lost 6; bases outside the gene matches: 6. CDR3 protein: CASSPGQGVGNEQFF. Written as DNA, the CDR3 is TGTGCCAGCAGCCCGGGACAGGGGGTAGGCAATGAGCAGTTCTTC.

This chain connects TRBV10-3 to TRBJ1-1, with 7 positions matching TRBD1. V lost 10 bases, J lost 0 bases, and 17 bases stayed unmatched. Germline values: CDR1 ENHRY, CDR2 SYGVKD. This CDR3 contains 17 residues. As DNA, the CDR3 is TGTGCCACACGTACCGGGGACAGTCGACGCCTGAACACTGAAGCTTTCTTT. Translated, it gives CATRTGDSRRLNTEAFF.

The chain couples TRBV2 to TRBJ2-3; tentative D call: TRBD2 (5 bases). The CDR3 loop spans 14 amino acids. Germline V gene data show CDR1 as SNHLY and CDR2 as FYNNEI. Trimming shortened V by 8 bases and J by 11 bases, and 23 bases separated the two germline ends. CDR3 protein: CASGNSRGIGGQYF. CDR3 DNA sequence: TGTGCCAGCGGAAATAGTAGAGGGATCGGAGGGCAGTATTTT.

The CDR3 DNA reads as TGTGCCAGCAGCTTGAGCCTAGTCACAGATACGCAGTATTTT. This codes for CASSLSLVTDTQYF. This chain joins TRBV11-3 and TRBJ2-3; the D is unclear. Germline values: CDR1 SGHNT, CDR2 YENEEA. V was shortened by 3 bases and J by 2 bases, with 9 bases between the two germline ends. The CDR3 totals 14 residues.

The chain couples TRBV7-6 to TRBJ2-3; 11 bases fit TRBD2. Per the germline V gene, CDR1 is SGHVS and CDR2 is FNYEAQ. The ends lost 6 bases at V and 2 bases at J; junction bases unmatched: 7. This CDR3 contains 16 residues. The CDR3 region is CASSSVAGGPTDTQYF. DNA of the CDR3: TGTGCCAGCAGTTCCGTAGCGGGAGGGCCCACAGATACGCAGTATTTT.

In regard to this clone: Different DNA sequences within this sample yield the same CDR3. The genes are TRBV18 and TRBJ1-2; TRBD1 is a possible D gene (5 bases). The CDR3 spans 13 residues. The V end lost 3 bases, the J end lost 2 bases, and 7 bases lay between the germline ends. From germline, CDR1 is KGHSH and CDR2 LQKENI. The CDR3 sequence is CASSPDKNYGYTF. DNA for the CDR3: TGTGCCAGCTCACCGGACAAAAACTATGGCTACACCTTC.

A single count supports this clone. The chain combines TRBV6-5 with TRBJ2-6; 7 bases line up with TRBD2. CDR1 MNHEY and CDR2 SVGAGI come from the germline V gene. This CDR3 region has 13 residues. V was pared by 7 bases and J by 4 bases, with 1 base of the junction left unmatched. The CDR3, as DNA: TGTGCCAGCACAGCGGGGGGGGCCAACGTCCTGACTTTC. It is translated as CASTAGGANVLTF.

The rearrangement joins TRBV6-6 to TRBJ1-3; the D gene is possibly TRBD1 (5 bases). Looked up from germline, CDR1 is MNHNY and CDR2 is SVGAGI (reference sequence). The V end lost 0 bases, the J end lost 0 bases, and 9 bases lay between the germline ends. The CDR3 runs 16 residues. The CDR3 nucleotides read TGTGCCAGCAGTTACTCCGACAGCAACTCTGGAAACACCATATATTTT. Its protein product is CASSYSDSNSGNTIYF.

CDR3 residues: CASSRTGQVQETQYF. The CDR3 nucleotides are TGTGCCAGCAGCCGTACCGGACAGGTGCAAGAGACCCAGTACTTC. The chain joins TRBV7-3 to TRBJ2-5, with TRBD1 matching over 7 bases. This CDR3 is 15 amino acids long. Germline assignment: CDR1 SGHTA and CDR2 FQGTGA. The V and J ends lost 5 bases and 2 bases, in that order; junction bases with no gene match: 8.

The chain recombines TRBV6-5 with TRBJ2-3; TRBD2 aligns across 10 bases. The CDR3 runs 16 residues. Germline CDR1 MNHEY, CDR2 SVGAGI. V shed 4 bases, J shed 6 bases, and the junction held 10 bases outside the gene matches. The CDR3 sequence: CASSSIGTSDTDTQYF. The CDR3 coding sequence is TGTGCCAGCAGTTCGATCGGGACTAGCGACACGGATACGCAGTATTTT.

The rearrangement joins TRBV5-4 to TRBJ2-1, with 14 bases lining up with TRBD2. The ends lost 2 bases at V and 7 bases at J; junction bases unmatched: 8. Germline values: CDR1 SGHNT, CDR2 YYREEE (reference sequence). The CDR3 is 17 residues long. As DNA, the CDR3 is TGTGCCAGCAGCTTAGGGACTAGCGGGAGAGTATGGAATGAGCAGTTCTTC. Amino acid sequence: CASSLGTSGRVWNEQFF.

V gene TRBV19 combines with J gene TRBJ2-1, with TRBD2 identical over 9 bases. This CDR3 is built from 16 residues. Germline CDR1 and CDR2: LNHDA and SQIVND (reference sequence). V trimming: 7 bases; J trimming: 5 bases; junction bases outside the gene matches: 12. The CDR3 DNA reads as TGTGCCAGTACCACTTATGGTAGCGGGAGAAACAATGAGCAGTTCTTC. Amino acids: CASTTYGSGRNNEQFF.

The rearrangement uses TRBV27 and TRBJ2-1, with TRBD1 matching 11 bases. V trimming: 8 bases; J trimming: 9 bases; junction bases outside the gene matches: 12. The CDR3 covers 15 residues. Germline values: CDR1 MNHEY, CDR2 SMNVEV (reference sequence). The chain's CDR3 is CASGAGTGGRGEQFF. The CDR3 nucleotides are TGTGCCAGCGGCGCCGGGACAGGGGGGCGCGGTGAGCAGTTCTTC.

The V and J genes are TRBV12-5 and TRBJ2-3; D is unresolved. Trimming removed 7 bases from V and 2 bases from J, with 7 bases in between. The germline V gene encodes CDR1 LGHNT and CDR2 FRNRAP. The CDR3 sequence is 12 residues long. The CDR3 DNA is TGTGCTAGTGCTCCGTCCACAGATACGCAGTATTTT. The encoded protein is CASAPSTDTQYF.

The CDR3 sequence is CASILTPGGTEAFF. DNA of the CDR3: TGTGCCAGCATCCTAACCCCGGGGGGCACTGAAGCTTTCTTT. This sequence joins TRBV6-5 and TRBJ1-1; tentatively, D is TRBD1 (5 bases). The ends were cut back, 7 bases at V and 4 bases at J, with 16 bases in the middle. CDR1 and CDR2 (germline): MNHEY, SVGAGI. The CDR3 length is 14 residues.

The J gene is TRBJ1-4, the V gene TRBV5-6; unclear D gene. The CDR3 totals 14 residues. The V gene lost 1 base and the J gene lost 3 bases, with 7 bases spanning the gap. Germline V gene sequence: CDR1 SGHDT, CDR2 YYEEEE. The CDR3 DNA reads TGTGCCAGCAGCTTGCTGCGGTCTAATGAAAAACTGTTTTTT. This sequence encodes CASSLLRSNEKLFF.